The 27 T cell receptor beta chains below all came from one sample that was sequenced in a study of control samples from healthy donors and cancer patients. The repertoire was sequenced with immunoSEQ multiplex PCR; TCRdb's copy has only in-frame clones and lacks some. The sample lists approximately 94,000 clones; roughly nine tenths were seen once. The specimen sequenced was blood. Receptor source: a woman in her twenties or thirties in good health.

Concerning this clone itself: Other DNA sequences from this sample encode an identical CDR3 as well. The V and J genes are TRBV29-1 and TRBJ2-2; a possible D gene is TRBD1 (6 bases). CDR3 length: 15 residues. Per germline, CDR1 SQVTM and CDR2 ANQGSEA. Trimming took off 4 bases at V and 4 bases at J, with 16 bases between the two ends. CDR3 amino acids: CSVANQGFGTGELFF. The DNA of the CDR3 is TGCAGCGTTGCAAACCAGGGGTTCGGCACCGGGGAGCTGTTTTTT.

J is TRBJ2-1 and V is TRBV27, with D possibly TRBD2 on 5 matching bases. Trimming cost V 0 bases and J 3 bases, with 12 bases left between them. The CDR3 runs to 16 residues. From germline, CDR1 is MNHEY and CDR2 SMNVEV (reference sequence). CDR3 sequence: CASSLSSAVRYNEQFF. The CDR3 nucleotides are TGTGCCAGCAGTTTATCATCAGCGGTTCGCTACAATGAGCAGTTCTTC.

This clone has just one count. The chain's CDR3 is CAWRYPGRETQYF. In nucleotides, the CDR3 is TGTGCCTGGAGGTACCCCGGTCGGGAGACCCAGTACTTC. V gene TRBV30 combines with J gene TRBJ2-5; no clear D gene. The germline V gene has CDR1 GTSNPN and CDR2 SVGIG (reference sequence). V was clipped by 3 bases and J by 5 bases, with 13 bases between them. The CDR3 consists of 13 residues. The full variable domain, in which reference TRBV30 and TRBJ2-5 provide the parts outside the CDR3, is SQTIHQWPATLVQPVGSPLSLECTVEGTSNPNLYWYRQAAGRGLQLLFYSVGIGQISSEVPQNLSASRPQDRQFILSSKKLLLSDSGFYLCAWRYPGRETQYFGPGTRLLVL.

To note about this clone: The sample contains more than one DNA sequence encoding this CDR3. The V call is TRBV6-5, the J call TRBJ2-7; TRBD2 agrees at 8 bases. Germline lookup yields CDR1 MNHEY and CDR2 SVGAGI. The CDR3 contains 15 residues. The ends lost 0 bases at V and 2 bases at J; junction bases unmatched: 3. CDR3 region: CASSYSAGGTYEQYF. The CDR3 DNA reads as TGTGCCAGCAGTTACTCGGCGGGGGGTACCTACGAGCAGTACTTC.

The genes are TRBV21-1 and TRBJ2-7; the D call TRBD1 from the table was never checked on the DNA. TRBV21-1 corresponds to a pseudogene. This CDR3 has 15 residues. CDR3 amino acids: CASKRGKGQVGEQYF. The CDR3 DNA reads TGTGCCAGCAAACGGGGGAAGGGACAGGTAGGCGAGCAGTACTTC.

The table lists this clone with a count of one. The CDR3 is CASSPYGSGRINEQFF. DNA of the CDR3: TGTGCCAGCAGCCCCTATGGTAGCGGGAGGATCAATGAGCAGTTCTTC. The chain links TRBV3-1 (or the pseudogene TRBV3-2) to TRBJ2-1; TRBD2 matches at 10 bases. Germline V lookup: CDR1 LGHDT, CDR2 YNNKEL (reference sequence). The length of the CDR3 is 16 residues. V gave up 4 bases and J gave up 6 bases; unmatched junction bases: 9.

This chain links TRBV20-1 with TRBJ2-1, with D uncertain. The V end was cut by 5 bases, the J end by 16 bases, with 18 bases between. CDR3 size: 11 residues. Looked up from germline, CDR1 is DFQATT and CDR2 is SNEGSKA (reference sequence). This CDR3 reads CSALTEKYCFF. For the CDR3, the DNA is TGCAGTGCTCTCACAGAAAAATACTGTTTCTTC.

CDR3 sequence: CAWAPGQAITDTQYF. The CDR3 nucleotides read TGTGCCTGGGCCCCGGGACAGGCGATCACAGATACGCAGTATTTT. The chain is built from TRBV30 and TRBJ2-3, with TRBD1 matching over 8 bases. The junction had 9 bases not matched to a gene; V was cut back by 5 bases and J by 2 bases. Germline CDR1 GTSNPN, CDR2 SVGIG (reference sequence). The CDR3 sequence is 15 residues long. Complete variable domain (other parts from reference TRBV30 and TRBJ2-3): SQTIHQWPATLVQPVGSPLSLECTVEGTSNPNLYWYRQAAGRGLQLLFYSVGIGQISSEVPQNLSASRPQDRQFILSSKKLLLSDSGFYLCAWAPGQAITDTQYFGPGTRLTVL.

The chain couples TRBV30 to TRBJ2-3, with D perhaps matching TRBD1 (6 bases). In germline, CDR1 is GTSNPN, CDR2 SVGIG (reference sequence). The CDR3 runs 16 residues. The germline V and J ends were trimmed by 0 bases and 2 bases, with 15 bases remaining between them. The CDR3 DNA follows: TGTGCCTGGAGTGTAGGTACAGGGCCGCACACAGATACGCAGTATTTT. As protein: CAWSVGTGPHTDTQYF.

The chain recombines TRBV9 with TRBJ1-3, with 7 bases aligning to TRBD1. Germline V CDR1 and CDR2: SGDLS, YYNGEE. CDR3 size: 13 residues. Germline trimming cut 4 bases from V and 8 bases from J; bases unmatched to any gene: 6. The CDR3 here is CASSYDRADTIYF. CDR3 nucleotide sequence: TGTGCCAGCAGCTATGACAGGGCGGACACCATATATTTT.

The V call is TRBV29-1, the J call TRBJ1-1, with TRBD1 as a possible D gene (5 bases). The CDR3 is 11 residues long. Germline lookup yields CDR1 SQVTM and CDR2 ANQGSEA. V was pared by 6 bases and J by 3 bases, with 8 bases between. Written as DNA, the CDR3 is TGCAGCGTCGGACATGACACTGAAGCTTTCTTT. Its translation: CSVGHDTEAFF.

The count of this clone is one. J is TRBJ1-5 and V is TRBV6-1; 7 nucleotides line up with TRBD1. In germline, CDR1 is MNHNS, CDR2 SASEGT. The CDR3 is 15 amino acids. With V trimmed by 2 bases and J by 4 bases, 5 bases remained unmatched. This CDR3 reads CASSETGQANQPQHF. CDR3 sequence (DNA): TGTGCCAGCAGTGAAACCGGACAGGCAAATCAGCCCCAGCATTTT.

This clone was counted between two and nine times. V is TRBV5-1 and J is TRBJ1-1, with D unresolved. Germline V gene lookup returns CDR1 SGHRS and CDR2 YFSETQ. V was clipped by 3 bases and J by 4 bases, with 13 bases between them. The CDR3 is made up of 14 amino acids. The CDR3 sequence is CASSSIGVGTEAFF. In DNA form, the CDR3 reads TGCGCCAGCAGCTCTATTGGAGTGGGCACTGAAGCTTTCTTT.

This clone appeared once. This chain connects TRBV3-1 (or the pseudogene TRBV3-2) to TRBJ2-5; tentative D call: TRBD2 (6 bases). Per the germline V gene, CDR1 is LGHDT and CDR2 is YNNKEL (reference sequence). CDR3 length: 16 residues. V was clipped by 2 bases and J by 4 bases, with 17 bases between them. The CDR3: CASSQPPGETGETQYF. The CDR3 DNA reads TGTGCCAGCAGCCAACCGCCGGGGGAGACGGGAGAGACCCAGTACTTC.

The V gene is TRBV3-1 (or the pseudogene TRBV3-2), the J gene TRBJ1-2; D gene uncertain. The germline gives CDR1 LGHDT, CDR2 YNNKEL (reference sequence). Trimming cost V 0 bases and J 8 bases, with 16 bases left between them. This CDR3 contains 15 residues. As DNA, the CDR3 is TGTGCCAGCAGCCAAGAACTTATAGCTCAGCGAGGCTACACCTTC. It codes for CASSQELIAQRGYTF.

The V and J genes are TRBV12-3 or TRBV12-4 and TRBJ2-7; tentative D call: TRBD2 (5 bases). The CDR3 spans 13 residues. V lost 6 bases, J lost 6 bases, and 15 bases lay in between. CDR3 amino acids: CASSTLRVSEQYF. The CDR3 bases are TGTGCCAGCAGCACCCTGAGGGTTAGCGAGCAGTACTTC.

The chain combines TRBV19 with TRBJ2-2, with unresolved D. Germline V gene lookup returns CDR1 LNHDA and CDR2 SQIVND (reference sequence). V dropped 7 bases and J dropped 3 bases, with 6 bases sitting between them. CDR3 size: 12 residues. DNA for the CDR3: TGTGCCAGTACCCCGTACACCGGGGAGCTGTTTTTT. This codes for CASTPYTGELFF.

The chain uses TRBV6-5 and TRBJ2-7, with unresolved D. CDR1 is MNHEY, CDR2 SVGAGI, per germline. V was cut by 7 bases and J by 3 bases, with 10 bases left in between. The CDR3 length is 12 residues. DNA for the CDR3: TGTGCCAGCACCCTCCGCTACTACGAGCAGTACTTC. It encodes CASTLRYYEQYF.

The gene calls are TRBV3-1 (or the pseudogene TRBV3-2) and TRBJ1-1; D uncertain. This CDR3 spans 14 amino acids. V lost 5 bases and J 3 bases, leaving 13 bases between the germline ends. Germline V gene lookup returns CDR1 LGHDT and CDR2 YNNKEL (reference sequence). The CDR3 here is CASSLHPLDTEAFF. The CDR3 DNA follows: TGTGCCAGCAGCTTACACCCTCTGGACACTGAAGCTTTCTTT.

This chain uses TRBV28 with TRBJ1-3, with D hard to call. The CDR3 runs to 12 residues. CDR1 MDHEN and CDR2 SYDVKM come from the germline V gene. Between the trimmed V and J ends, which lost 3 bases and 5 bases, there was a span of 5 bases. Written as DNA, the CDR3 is TGTGCCAGCAGTTTCCGGAGAAACACCATATATTTT. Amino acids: CASSFRRNTIYF.

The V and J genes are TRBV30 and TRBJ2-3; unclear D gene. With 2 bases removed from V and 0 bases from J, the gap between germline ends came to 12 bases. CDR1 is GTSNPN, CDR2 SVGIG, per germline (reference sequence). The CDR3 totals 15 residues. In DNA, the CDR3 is TGTGCCTGGAGTTTGGCCGGTAGTAGCACAGATACGCAGTATTTT. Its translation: CAWSLAGSSTDTQYF. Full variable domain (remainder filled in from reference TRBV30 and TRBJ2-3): SQTIHQWPATLVQPVGSPLSLECTVEGTSNPNLYWYRQAAGRGLQLLFYSVGIGQISSEVPQNLSASRPQDRQFILSSKKLLLSDSGFYLCAWSLAGSSTDTQYFGPGTRLTVL.

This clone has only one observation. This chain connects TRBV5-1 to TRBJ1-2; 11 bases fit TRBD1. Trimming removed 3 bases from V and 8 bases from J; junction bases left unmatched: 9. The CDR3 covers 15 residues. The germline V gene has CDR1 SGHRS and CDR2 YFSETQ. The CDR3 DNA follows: TGCGCCAGCAGCTGGGGACAGGGGGACTTTGGAGGCTACACCTTC. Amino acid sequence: CASSWGQGDFGGYTF. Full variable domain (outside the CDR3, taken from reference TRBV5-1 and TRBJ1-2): KAGVTQTPRYLIKTRGQQVTLSCSPISGHRSVSWYQQTPGQGLQFLFEYFSETQRNKGNFPGRFSGRQFSNSRSEMNVSTLELGDSALYLCASSWGQGDFGGYTFGSGTRLTVV.

For the CDR3, the DNA is TGTGCCAGCTCACCGGCCGGGGCCAACACCGGGGAGCTGTTTTTT. This encodes CASSPAGANTGELFF. V gene TRBV18 combines with J gene TRBJ2-2; D tentatively fits TRBD1 or TRBD2 (5 bases each). V was shortened by 3 bases and J by 2 bases, with 10 bases between the two germline ends. The CDR3 length is 15 residues. From germline, CDR1 is KGHSH and CDR2 LQKENI.

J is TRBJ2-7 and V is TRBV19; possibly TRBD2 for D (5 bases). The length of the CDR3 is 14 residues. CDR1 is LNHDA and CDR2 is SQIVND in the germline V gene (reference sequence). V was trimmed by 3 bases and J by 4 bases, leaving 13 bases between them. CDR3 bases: TGTGCCAGTAGTATTCGGGGAAGATCATACGAGCAGTACTTC. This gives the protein CASSIRGRSYEQYF.

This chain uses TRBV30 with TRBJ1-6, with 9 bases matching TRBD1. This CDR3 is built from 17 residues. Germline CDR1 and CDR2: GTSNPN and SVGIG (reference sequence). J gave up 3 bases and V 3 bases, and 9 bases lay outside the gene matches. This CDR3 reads CAWRPIGQGLYNSPLHF. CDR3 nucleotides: TGTGCCTGGAGACCAATTGGACAGGGGCTCTATAATTCACCCCTCCACTTT.

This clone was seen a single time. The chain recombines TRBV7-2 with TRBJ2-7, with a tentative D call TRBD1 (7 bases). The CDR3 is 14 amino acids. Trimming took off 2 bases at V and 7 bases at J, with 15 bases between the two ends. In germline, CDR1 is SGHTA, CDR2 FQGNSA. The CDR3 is CASSLRGGGVEQYF. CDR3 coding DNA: TGTGCCAGCAGCTTAAGAGGGGGCGGGGTGGAGCAGTACTTC. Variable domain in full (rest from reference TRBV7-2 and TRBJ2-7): GAGVSQSPSNKVTEKGKDVELRCDPISGHTALYWYRQSLGQGLEFLIYFQGNSAPDKSGLPSDRFSAERTGGSVSTLTIQRTQQEDSAVYLCASSLRGGGVEQYFGPGTRLTVT.

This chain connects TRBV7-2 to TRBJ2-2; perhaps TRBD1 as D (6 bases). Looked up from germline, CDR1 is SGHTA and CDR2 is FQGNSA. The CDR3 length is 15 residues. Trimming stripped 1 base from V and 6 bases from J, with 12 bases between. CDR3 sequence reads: CASSLEPGGPGELFF. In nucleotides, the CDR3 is TGTGCCAGCAGCTTAGAGCCTGGGGGCCCCGGGGAGCTGTTTTTT.